The T cell receptor (beta chain) under discussion was sequenced for a study of long-term antiretroviral therapy in people with HIV (dated by TCRdb to between 2022 and 2023). The study in broad terms: The earliest samples were collected approximately a decade before the 2015 WHO recommendation for immediate ART, a period when ART was typically delayed until CD4 counts fell. A retrospective serial study tested whether changes in peripheral blood TRB repertoire composition and diversity were associated with ART initiation and durable HIV suppression. From a few dozen adults with confirmed HIV infection, the cohort provided 150 to 200 cryopreserved PBMC samples, gathered serially across a mean of about six years (range 1-12). No cross-contamination during QIAcube processing was shown when test extractions of a monoclonal T-cell line were performed alongside about 30 polyclonal samples. About 40% of the 30 participants with HIV were female. What the work shows at the level of the full study, not this receptor alone: The repertoire was dominated across all time points by expanded TRB clones identified before ART initiation, although this dominance was seen to fluctuate and to decrease in many PLHIV after ART. Unsorted PBMC were profiled instead of sorted CD4+ and CD8+ T cells because pre-ART samples had limited cell numbers. Samples dated from 2004 to 2017, and the ART regimens used may be less effective than current ones. Since PBMC availability was limited, sequencing covered only the TCR beta chain, with no alpha chain pairing. Starting ART was linked to a significant rise in TRB diversity, yet even with long-term ART the diversity remained significantly lower than in transplant donor controls. Compared with controls, HIV repertoires had narrower CDR3 length ranges, and the network structure pointed to an antigen-experienced repertoire that shifted only slightly toward naive after ART. Inferences about post-ART repertoire changes were limited because no data were available on ART adherence, viral resistance or therapy changes.

The immunoSEQ hsTCRB v3.0 assay was used at survey level resolution for TRB variable region sequencing. TRB sequencing targeted a depth of about 40,000-55,000 T-cell genomes per sample. TRB libraries were pooled and sequenced on an Illumina MiSeq using a v3 150-cycle kit. In the original analysis: Repertoire analysis ran in R within a reproducible Nextflow workflow covering QC, data transformation and analysis. LymphoSeq2, an R package for exploring AIRR-Seq data, was used to implement the custom analyses. Several samples that yielded fewer than 5000 total TRB sequences were excluded, so that about 200 HIV repertoires were analyzed. Among the 180 to 200 retained HIV repertoires, approximately 57 were collected before ART initiation and roughly 130 were collected after ART initiation. Repertoires were downsampled to 5000 TRB nucleotide sequences, with summary statistics averaged over 100 downsampling iterations. Only TRB sequences with CDR3 regions of at least seven amino acids were retained for analysis. A Shannon entropy-derived clonality score and the Gini coefficient were used to measure diversity. Repertoire networks linked the top 5000 CDR3 amino acid sequences whenever two sequences differed by an edit distance of one. Antigen specificity groups and MHC restriction were predicted for TRB CDR3 amino acid sequences with GLIPH2. To flag known CMV, EBV, HIV or tissue antigen associations, CDR3 amino acid sequences were matched against VDJdb and McPAS-TCR. Pre-ART, post-ART and control groups were compared with Wilcoxon signed-rank tests and Holm-Bonferroni correction. This immuneACCESS table, as held by TCRdb, lists in-frame sequences with V and J called but not all clones. Of the missing ones, under half trace to an unresolved V gene in checked studies; the others have no known cause. V, J and clone size are taken as reported in that table, and D and trimming were inferred from the DNA itself. Recorded for this sample are 26,000 or so clones; less than 90% of them occurred a single time. The ten biggest clones cover about 0.93% of the sample.

As for this clone: It lacks a known antigen. No per-base quality is available; no much larger clone lies one base away.

To be included, a participant needed at least one PBMC sample from before ART initiation plus at least two post-ART samples. Treatment was received in the United States of America by all participants with HIV. Before DNA extraction, cryopreserved samples containing about 0.95-10 million PBMC were thawed and washed. At the time of the earliest PBMC sample, participants with HIV were aged between roughly 23 and 60 years. Per participant, PBMC samples came from 1-4 timepoints prior to ART initiation and 2-8 timepoints following ART initiation, for a median of 7 samples. For every participant, serial HIV viral load, CD4+ T-cell count, ART history and demographic data were obtained. Genomic DNA was extracted from unsorted PBMC with a Qiagen kit on a QIAcube, processed in batches of 12 samples. From a lookup of the germline V gene, CDR1 and CDR2 are MNHEY and SVGAGI. A distance of 12 bases separates the germline ends of V and J, which lose 2 bases and 4 bases respectively. From the cysteine up to the phenylalanine, the CDR3 has a length of 15 residues. Only the CDR3 DNA is retained, 45 bases long and in frame from the first base.

The V gene is TRBV6-5 and the J gene is TRBJ2-1, with no reliable assignment of the D segment. The receptor's source is a man aged 50 to 59 with HIV. The input for sequencing was unsorted PBMCs, taken 2 years after starting antiretroviral therapy. The CDR3 is CASSYRQDFYNEQFF. The bases read TGTGCCAGCAGTTACAGACAAGATTTTTACAATGAGCAGTTCTTC.